The rows below give T cell receptor beta chains drawn from one sample of a study of regulatory T cells in long-lasting Graves disease. TCRdb re-derived calls from the multiplex PCR reads in MiXCR, one entry per CDR3 protein. The profile shows 390,000 or so distinct CDR3 sequences, around 11% of them singletons. This sample was also put to use in a study of T cells in Graves' hyperthyroidism and ophthalmopathy.

The sample here was peripheral blood mononuclear cells (PBMCs), taken at new diagnosis, from a patient treated with antithyroid drugs. The receptors were sampled from a woman aged 18-30 years with Graves disease. Each CDR3 is given with its conserved first and last residue.

>TRBJ1-1|TRBV7-6
CASSSGHRTEAFF
>TRBJ1-2|TRBV6-4
CASQGYYGYTF
>TRBJ2-1|TRBV10-1
CASSESFGNEQFF
>TRBJ2-1|TRBV19
CASSIQSSYNEQFF
>TRBJ2-1|TRBV12-3/TRBV12-4
CASRHSIRTYHEQFF
>TRBJ1-2|TRBV13
CASSLGEGQRFYTF
>TRBJ1-5|TRBV2
CASSEGDFYLGGNQPQHF
>TRBJ1-1|TRBV2
CASSAAGTTEAFF
>TRBJ2-3|TRBV7-2
CASSRGGGSTDTQYF
>TRBJ1-5|TRBV12-3/TRBV12-4
CASSLRADGLSQHF
>TRBJ2-1|TRBV3-1
CASSLGGGWEQFF
>TRBJ2-6|TRBV28
CASSFNARGPPGANVLTF
>TRBJ2-1|TRBV4-1
CASNHEGSSYNEQFF
>TRBJ2-1|TRBV12-3/TRBV12-4
CASAFGRGARKQFF
>TRBJ2-1|TRBV29-1
CSVEDRPSDEQFF
>TRBJ2-1|TRBV20-1
CSASRLAGIYNEQFF
>TRBJ1-3|TRBV5-1
CASSPEAPGNTIYF
>TRBJ1-5|TRBV7-9
CVSSRTDEYSNQPQHF
>TRBJ2-1|TRBV4-3
CASSQDLGGRAADEQFF
>TRBJ1-2|TRBV4-1
CASNQIRGEYGYTF
>TRBJ2-7|TRBV28
CASSQVGGKTAYEQYF
>TRBJ2-1|TRBV10-1
CASSDEQGAIHEQFF
>TRBJ2-7|TRBV18
CASSPNPQGSYEQYF
>TRBJ1-2|TRBV6-1
CASSQFDYGYTF
>TRBJ2-3|TRBV7-9
CASSLGHADTQYF
>TRBJ1-1|TRBV7-2
CASSIPRDLRDTEAFF
>TRBJ1-2|TRBV28
CASSASPSGLGYTF
>TRBJ1-4|TRBV7-9
CASSPTGGGPNEKLFF
>TRBJ1-2|TRBV20-1
CSAREEGINYGYTF
>TRBJ2-3|TRBV2
CASSDLDRTYTDTQYF
>TRBJ2-1|TRBV19
CASTPPGGNNEQFF
>TRBJ1-1|TRBV6-1
CASSGERNTEAFF
>TRBJ1-5|TRBV20-1
CSARGSGGQPQHF
>TRBJ2-3|TRBV4-3
CASSQDPQGPLVKDTQYF
>TRBJ1-2|TRBV2
CASSEVGQGGGYTF
>TRBJ1-4|TRBV6-5
CASSSWTGRNEKLFF
>TRBJ1-1|TRBV18
CASSPWLEPNTEAFF
>TRBJ2-7|TRBV11-2
CASSSGLTIEQYF
>TRBJ2-3|TRBV10-3
CAIRRTSGLTDTQYF
>TRBJ1-3|TRBV5-1
CASSLEPRSAGNTIYF
>TRBJ1-6|TRBV19
CASNRLDSPLHF
>TRBJ1-2|TRBV12-3/TRBV12-4
CASSWYRASNYGYTF
>TRBJ2-5|TRBV11-2
CASSLGEVKKETQYF
>TRBJ1-2|TRBV10-3
CAISVRDTLTNYGYTF